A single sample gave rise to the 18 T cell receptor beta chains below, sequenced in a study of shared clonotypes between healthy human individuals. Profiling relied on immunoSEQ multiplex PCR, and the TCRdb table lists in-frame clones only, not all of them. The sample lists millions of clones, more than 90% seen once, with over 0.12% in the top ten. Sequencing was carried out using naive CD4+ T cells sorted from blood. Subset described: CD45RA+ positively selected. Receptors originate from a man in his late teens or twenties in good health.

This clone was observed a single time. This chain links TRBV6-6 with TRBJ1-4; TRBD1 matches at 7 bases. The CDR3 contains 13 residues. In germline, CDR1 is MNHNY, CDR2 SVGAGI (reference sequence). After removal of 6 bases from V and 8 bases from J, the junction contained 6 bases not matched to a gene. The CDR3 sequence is CASRGQEGEKLFF. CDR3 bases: TGTGCCAGCAGAGGACAGGAGGGGGAAAAACTGTTTTTT.

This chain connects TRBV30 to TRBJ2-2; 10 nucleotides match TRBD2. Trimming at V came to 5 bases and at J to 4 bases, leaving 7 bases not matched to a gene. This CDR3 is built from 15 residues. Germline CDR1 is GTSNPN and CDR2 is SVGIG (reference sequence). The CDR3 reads CAWGRTSGPTGELFF. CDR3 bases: TGTGCCTGGGGCCGGACTAGCGGTCCCACCGGGGAGCTGTTTTTT.

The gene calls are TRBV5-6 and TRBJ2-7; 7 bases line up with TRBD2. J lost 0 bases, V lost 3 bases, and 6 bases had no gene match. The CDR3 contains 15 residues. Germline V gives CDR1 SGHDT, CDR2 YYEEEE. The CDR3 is CASSWEGYSSYEQYF. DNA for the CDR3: TGTGCCAGCAGCTGGGAGGGGTACAGCTCCTACGAGCAGTACTTC.

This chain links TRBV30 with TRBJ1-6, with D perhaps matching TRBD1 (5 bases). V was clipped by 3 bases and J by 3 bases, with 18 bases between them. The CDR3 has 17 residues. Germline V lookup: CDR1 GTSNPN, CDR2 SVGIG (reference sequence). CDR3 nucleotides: TGTGCCTGGAGCCCCCCGGGGGGTGAAAGCTATAATTCACCCCTCCACTTT. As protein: CAWSPPGGESYNSPLHF.

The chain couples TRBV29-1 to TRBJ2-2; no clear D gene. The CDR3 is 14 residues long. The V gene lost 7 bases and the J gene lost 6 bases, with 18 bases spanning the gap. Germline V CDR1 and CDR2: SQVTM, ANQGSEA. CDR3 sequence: CSALYPGPPGELFF. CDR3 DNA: TGCAGCGCATTATACCCGGGCCCCCCCGGGGAGCTGTTTTTT.

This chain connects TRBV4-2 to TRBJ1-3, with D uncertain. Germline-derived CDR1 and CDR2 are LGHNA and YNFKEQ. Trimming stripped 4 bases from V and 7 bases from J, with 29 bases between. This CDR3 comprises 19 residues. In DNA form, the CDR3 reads TGTGCCAGCAGCCCGGAGAGCTTAATGGGTGTTACTCTGGGTAACACCATATATTTT. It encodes CASSPESLMGVTLGNTIYF.

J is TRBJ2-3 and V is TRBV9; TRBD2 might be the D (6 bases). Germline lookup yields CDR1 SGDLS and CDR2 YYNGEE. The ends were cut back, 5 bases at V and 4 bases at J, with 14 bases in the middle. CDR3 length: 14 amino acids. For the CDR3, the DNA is TGTGCCAGCAGTGATACTAGCCCCGCAGATACGCAGTATTTT. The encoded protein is CASSDTSPADTQYF.

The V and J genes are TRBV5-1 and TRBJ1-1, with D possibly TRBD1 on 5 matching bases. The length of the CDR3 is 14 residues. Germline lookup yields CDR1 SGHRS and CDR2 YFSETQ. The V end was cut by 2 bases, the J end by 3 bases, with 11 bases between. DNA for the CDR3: TGCGCCAGCAGCTTTGGGGGTACGGACACTGAAGCTTTCTTT. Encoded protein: CASSFGGTDTEAFF.

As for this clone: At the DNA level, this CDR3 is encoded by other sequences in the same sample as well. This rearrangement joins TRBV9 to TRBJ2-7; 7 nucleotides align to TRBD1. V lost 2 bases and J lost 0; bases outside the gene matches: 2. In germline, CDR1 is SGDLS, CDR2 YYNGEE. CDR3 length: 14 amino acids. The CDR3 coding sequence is TGTGCCAGCAGCGTCGGGACAGACTCCTACGAGCAGTACTTC. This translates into CASSVGTDSYEQYF.

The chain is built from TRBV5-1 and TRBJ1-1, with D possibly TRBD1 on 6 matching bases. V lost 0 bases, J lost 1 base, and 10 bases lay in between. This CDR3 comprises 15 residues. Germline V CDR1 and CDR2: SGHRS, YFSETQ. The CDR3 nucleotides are TGCGCCAGCAGCTTGGTACTGACAGGGAACACTGAAGCTTTCTTT. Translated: CASSLVLTGNTEAFF.

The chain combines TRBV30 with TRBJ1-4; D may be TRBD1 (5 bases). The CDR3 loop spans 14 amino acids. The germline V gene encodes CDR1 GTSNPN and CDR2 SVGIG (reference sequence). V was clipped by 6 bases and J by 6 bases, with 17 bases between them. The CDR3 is CACPRAGSDEKLFF. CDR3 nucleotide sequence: TGTGCCTGCCCCAGGGCAGGGTCGGATGAAAAACTGTTTTTT.

CDR3 loop: CASSQDGSGKDEQYF. Written as DNA, the CDR3 is TGCGCCAGCAGCCAAGACGGAAGCGGGAAAGACGAGCAGTACTTC. This sequence joins TRBV4-3 and TRBJ2-5, with 7 bases fitting TRBD2. The J call could be wrong; TRBJ2-7 is a better fit for the DNA end. This CDR3 contains 15 residues. Germline V CDR1 and CDR2: LGHNA, YSLEER.

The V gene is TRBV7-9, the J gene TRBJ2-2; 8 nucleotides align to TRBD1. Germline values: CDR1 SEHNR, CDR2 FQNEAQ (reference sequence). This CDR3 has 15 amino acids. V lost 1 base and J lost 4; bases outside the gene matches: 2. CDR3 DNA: TGTGCCAGCAGCTTAGGGACAGGGCGCACCGGGGAGCTGTTTTTT. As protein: CASSLGTGRTGELFF. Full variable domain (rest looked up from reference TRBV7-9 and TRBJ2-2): DTGVSQNPRHKITKRGQNVTFRCDPISEHNRLYWYRQTLGQGPEFLTYFQNEAQLEKSRLLSDRFSAERPKGSFSTLEIQRTEQGDSAMYLCASSLGTGRTGELFFGEGSRLTVL.

The CDR3 reads CASRPGLAGVNYNEQFF. The DNA for the CDR3 is TGCGCCAGCAGGCCGGGACTAGCGGGAGTAAACTACAATGAGCAGTTCTTC. V and J are TRBV5-1 and TRBJ2-1; 14 nucleotides line up with TRBD2. Germline assignment: CDR1 SGHRS and CDR2 YFSETQ. CDR3 length: 17 amino acids. J was trimmed by 3 bases and V by 5 bases; bases with no gene match: 7.

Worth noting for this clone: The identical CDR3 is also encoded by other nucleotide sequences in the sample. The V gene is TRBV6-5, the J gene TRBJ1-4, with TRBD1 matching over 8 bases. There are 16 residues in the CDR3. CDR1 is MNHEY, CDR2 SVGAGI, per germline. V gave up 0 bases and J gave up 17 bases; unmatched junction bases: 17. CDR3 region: CASSYSTKGQAKHLFF. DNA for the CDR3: TGTGCCAGCAGTTACTCCACCAAGGGACAGGCGAAACATCTATTTTTT.

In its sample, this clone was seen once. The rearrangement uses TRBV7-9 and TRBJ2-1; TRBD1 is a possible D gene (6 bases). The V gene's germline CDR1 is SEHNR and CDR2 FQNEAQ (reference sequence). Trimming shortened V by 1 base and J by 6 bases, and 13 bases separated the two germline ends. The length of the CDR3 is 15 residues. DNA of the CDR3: TGTGCCAGCAGCTTAGGTACAGGGCAGGTCAATGAGCAGTTCTTC. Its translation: CASSLGTGQVNEQFF.

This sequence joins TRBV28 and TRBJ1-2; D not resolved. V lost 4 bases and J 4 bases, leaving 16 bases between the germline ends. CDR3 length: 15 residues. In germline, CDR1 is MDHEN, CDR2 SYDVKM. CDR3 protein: CASSSGPGGIYGYTF. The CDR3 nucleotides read TGTGCCAGCAGTTCCGGACCCGGCGGGATCTATGGCTACACCTTC.

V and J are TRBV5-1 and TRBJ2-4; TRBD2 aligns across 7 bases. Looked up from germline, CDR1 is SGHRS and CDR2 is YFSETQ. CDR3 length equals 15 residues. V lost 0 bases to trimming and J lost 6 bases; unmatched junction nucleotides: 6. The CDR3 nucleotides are TGCGCCAGCAGCTTGGTCGTGGGGAGGGGAAACATTCAGTACTTC. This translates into CASSLVVGRGNIQYF.